Listed here is a single T cell receptor beta chain. The data derive from a study of blood T cell repertoires in COVID-19. Turning to the study itself: The United States, Italy and Spain provided the acute and convalescent COVID-19 samples.

Clones were read by immunoSEQ multiplex PCR, and TCRdb kept only the in-frame ones, dropping some. The profile covers some 120,000 clones, with about nine tenths appearing a single time and under 2% taken by the ten largest. Between the trimmed V and J ends, which lost 0 bases and 10 bases, there was a span of 11 bases. Germline V gene data show CDR1 as SGHDT and CDR2 as YYEEEE. The CDR3 length is 14 residues. This chain links TRBV5-6 with TRBJ1-6; a weak D match, TRBD1 (5 bases). The receptor's source is a human donor with active COVID-19. The donor label of this sample is uncertain. The sequenced sample consisted of peripheral blood. CDR3 sequence (DNA): TGTGCCAGCAGCTTGGCAGGGTGGAACTCACCCCTCCACTTT. Its translation is CASSLAGWNSPLHF.